These 29 T cell receptor beta chains originate from one sample sequenced in a study of blood T cell repertoires in COVID-19. Libraries were prepared by immunoSEQ multiplex PCR; TCRdb keeps only in-frame clonotypes and omits some of them. Found here are around 32,000 clones, approximately 83% of them singletons; the top ten hold 4.5% to 6.5%. The sample taken for sequencing was peripheral blood. These receptors were collected from a woman aged 80 or over with active or convalescent COVID-19.

The chain links TRBV5-6 to TRBJ1-2, with 11 bases that match TRBD1. CDR1 is SGHDT, CDR2 YYEEEE, per germline. The CDR3 has 13 amino acids. J was trimmed by 6 bases and V by 4 bases; bases with no gene match: 2. In nucleotides, the CDR3 is TGTGCCAGCAGCCGGGGACAGGGGGATGGCTACACCTTC. Translation gives CASSRGQGDGYTF.

CDR3 sequence: CASSPRDRTYNEQFF. As DNA, the CDR3 is TGCGCCAGCAGCCCCCGGGACAGGACCTACAATGAGCAGTTCTTC. The chain uses TRBV5-1 and TRBJ2-1; 8 bases match TRBD1. This CDR3 contains 15 residues. The trim removed 4 bases at V and 2 bases at J, leaving 5 bases unmatched. In germline, CDR1 is SGHRS, CDR2 YFSETQ.

The V gene is TRBV19, the J gene TRBJ1-6, with unresolved D. V dropped 7 bases and J dropped 7 bases, with 20 bases sitting between them. This CDR3 is 16 amino acids long. Germline CDR1 LNHDA, CDR2 SQIVND (reference sequence). In DNA form, the CDR3 reads TGTGCCAGTACCCCACGGGGAGCGAATGGGAATTCACCCCTCCACTTT. Amino acid sequence: CASTPRGANGNSPLHF.

This chain links TRBV7-9 with TRBJ1-4; D might be TRBD1 (5 bases). The germline gives CDR1 SEHNR, CDR2 FQNEAQ (reference sequence). The CDR3 is made up of 14 amino acids. Trimming removed 3 bases at V and 8 bases at J, with 13 bases between. CDR3 DNA sequence: TGTGCCAGCAGCTTTTGGGGGGATCGGGAAAAACTGTTTTTT. Encoded protein: CASSFWGDREKLFF.

V and J are TRBV9 and TRBJ1-3; D is unclear. Between the trimmed V and J ends, which lost 3 bases and 2 bases, there was a span of 12 bases. The germline gives CDR1 SGDLS, CDR2 YYNGEE. The CDR3 has 15 residues. The CDR3 protein is CASSAHWFAGNTIYF. The CDR3 DNA reads as TGTGCCAGCAGCGCCCACTGGTTCGCTGGAAACACCATATATTTT. The full variable domain, in which reference TRBV9 and TRBJ1-3 provide the parts outside the CDR3, is DSGVTQTPKHLITATGQRVTLRCSPRSGDLSVYWYQQSLDQGLQFLIQYYNGEERAKGNILERFSAQQFPDLHSELNLSSLELGDSALYFCASSAHWFAGNTIYFGEGSWLTVV.

The count of this clone is one. This chain connects TRBV5-6 to TRBJ2-5, with 8 bases lining up with TRBD2. Germline CDR1 and CDR2: SGHDT and YYEEEE. The J segment lost 5 bases and the V segment lost 3 bases, leaving 6 bases of the junction unmatched. This CDR3 comprises 14 residues. The DNA for the CDR3 is TGTGCCAGCAGCTCCGGACTAGCTGGGGAGACCCAGTACTTC. It encodes CASSSGLAGETQYF.

The CDR3 DNA is TGTGCCAGCAGCGTAGATGGGGGGAGAAACACCATATATTTT. This codes for CASSVDGGRNTIYF. V is TRBV9 and J is TRBJ1-3, with a weak D call TRBD1 (5 bases). Trimming removed 0 bases from V and 5 bases from J, with 9 bases in between. Germline CDR1 and CDR2: SGDLS and YYNGEE. The CDR3 is made up of 14 amino acids.

The chain couples TRBV5-4 to TRBJ2-3; D possibly corresponds to TRBD2 (7 bases). CDR3 length: 14 residues. V was trimmed by 3 bases and J by 2 bases, leaving 10 bases between them. Germline V lookup: CDR1 SGHNT, CDR2 YYREEE (reference sequence). CDR3 in DNA: TGTGCCAGCAGCTATCGGGGGGCCACAGATACGCAGTATTTT. This sequence encodes CASSYRGATDTQYF.

This clone has just one count. The V gene is TRBV19, the J gene TRBJ2-2, with unresolved D. The V gene's germline CDR1 is LNHDA and CDR2 SQIVND (reference sequence). Deletions cut 3 bases from V and 6 bases from J, with 11 bases between. The CDR3 contains 14 residues. CDR3 residues: CASSIPGSAGELFF. Written as DNA, the CDR3 is TGTGCCAGTAGTATTCCCGGGTCGGCCGGGGAGCTGTTTTTT. The full variable domain, with the rest looked up from reference TRBV19 and TRBJ2-2, is DGGITQSPKYLFRKEGQNVTLSCEQNLNHDAMYWYRQDPGQGLRLIYYSQIVNDFQKGDIAEGYSVSREKKESFPLTVTSAQKNPTAFYLCASSIPGSAGELFFGEGSRLTVL.

The rearrangement joins TRBV6-1 to TRBJ1-6; 7 positions match TRBD1. This CDR3 is built from 16 residues. Germline V lookup: CDR1 MNHNS, CDR2 SASEGT. Trimming cost V 4 bases and J 4 bases; bases outside gene matches: 7. The CDR3 nucleotides read TGTGCCAGCAGTGGAGCTCCAGGGGGTTATAATTCACCCCTCCACTTT. It translates to CASSGAPGGYNSPLHF.

This clone has only a few counts. The chain links TRBV3-1 (or the pseudogene TRBV3-2) to TRBJ1-2, with TRBD1 as a possible D gene (5 bases). Trimming took 0 bases from V and 4 from J, leaving 12 bases between them. In germline, CDR1 is LGHDT, CDR2 YNNKEL (reference sequence). This CDR3 has 15 residues. The CDR3 DNA reads as TGTGCCAGCAGCCAAGAGAGCGCAGGGATCTATGGCTACACCTTC. Translated, it gives CASSQESAGIYGYTF.

V and J are TRBV5-1 and TRBJ2-5; a weak D match, TRBD1 (6 bases). This CDR3 comprises 14 residues. V lost 5 bases to trimming and J lost 1 base, with 12 bases between them. The germline gives CDR1 SGHRS, CDR2 YFSETQ. CDR3 nucleotide sequence: TGCGCCAGCAGTTCGATGGGGGCCCAAGAGACCCAGTACTTC. Residues: CASSSMGAQETQYF.

This chain connects TRBV27 to TRBJ2-5, with 9 bases lining up with TRBD2. Germline V CDR1 and CDR2: MNHEY, SMNVEV (reference sequence). CDR3 length: 16 residues. Trimming at V came to 5 bases and at J to 5 bases, leaving 12 bases not matched to a gene. The CDR3 spells CASSPYPLAGIETQYF. The CDR3 DNA sequence: TGTGCCAGCAGTCCCTACCCACTAGCGGGTATCGAGACCCAGTACTTC.

V gene TRBV18 combines with J gene TRBJ2-5; 7 positions agree with TRBD1. CDR3 length: 14 residues. V trimming: 3 bases; J trimming: 5 bases; junction bases outside the gene matches: 6. The germline gives CDR1 KGHSH, CDR2 LQKENI. The DNA for the CDR3 is TGTGCCAGCTCACCCCGACAGGGAAGGGAGACCCAGTACTTC. As protein: CASSPRQGRETQYF.

The chain has TRBV6-6 and TRBJ1-5, with D maybe TRBD1 (6 bases). The CDR3 runs 15 residues. The V gene's germline CDR1 is MNHNY and CDR2 SVGAGI (reference sequence). V lost 7 bases to trimming and J lost 5 bases, with 18 bases between them. The CDR3 spells CASTRPRGGDQPQHF. The CDR3 DNA is TGTGCCAGCACCCGACCTAGGGGGGGGGATCAGCCCCAGCATTTT.

V gene TRBV18 combines with J gene TRBJ2-5, with TRBD2 matching 14 bases. With 1 base clipped from V and 6 bases from J, the junction kept 4 bases outside the gene matches. Germline V CDR1 and CDR2: KGHSH, LQKENI. The CDR3 length is 16 residues. The CDR3 loop reads CASSPRGLAGGQTQYF. CDR3 DNA sequence: TGTGCCAGCTCACCACGAGGACTAGCGGGGGGTCAGACCCAGTACTTC.

The table lists this clone with a count of one. The rearrangement links TRBV30 to TRBJ1-6; D is possibly TRBD1 (5 bases). Trimming pared 5 bases from V and 7 bases from J, leaving 12 bases between. CDR1 GTSNPN and CDR2 SVGIG come from the germline V gene (reference sequence). The length of the CDR3 is 13 residues. The CDR3 loop reads CAWSGGENSPLHF. The CDR3 coding sequence is TGTGCCTGGTCGGGGGGGGAAAATTCACCCCTCCACTTT. The full variable domain, its missing parts supplied by reference TRBV30 and TRBJ1-6, is SQTIHQWPATLVQPVGSPLSLECTVEGTSNPNLYWYRQAAGRGLQLLFYSVGIGQISSEVPQNLSASRPQDRQFILSSKKLLLSDSGFYLCAWSGGENSPLHFGNGTRLTVT.

This chain joins TRBV5-1 and TRBJ1-1; D is ambiguous. The CDR3 spans 13 residues. V gave up 9 bases and J gave up 3 bases, with 15 bases separating them. Germline V gene sequence: CDR1 SGHRS, CDR2 YFSETQ. The CDR3 region has the DNA TGCGCCACTTCCCGGTACGGGGACACTGAAGCTTTCTTT. This sequence encodes CATSRYGDTEAFF. Complete variable domain (other parts from reference TRBV5-1 and TRBJ1-1): KAGVTQTPRYLIKTRGQQVTLSCSPISGHRSVSWYQQTPGQGLQFLFEYFSETQRNKGNFPGRFSGRQFSNSRSEMNVSTLELGDSALYLCATSRYGDTEAFFGQGTRLTVV.

The V call is TRBV5-1, the J call TRBJ2-7, with D possibly TRBD1 on 5 matching bases. The CDR3 runs 15 residues. V was cut by 0 bases and J by 1 base, with 11 bases left in between. Germline V CDR1 and CDR2: SGHRS, YFSETQ. Here the CDR3 DNA reads TGCGCCAGCAGCTTGGATATGGACAATTCCTACGAGCAGTACTTC. It encodes CASSLDMDNSYEQYF.

The V and J genes are TRBV11-1 and TRBJ2-4, with 7 nucleotides matching TRBD1. Germline V lookup: CDR1 SGHAT, CDR2 FQDESV (reference sequence). With 9 bases clipped from V and 7 bases from J, the junction kept 3 bases outside the gene matches. CDR3 length: 11 residues. The DNA of the CDR3 is TGTGCCAGTACACAGGGGAACATTCAGTACTTC. Protein product: CASTQGNIQYF. Full variable domain (outside the CDR3, taken from reference TRBV11-1 and TRBJ2-4): EAEVAQSPRYKITEKSQAVAFWCDPISGHATLYWYRQILGQGPELLVQFQDESVVDDSQLPKDRFSAERLKGVDSTLKIQPAELGDSAMYLCASTQGNIQYFGAGTRLSVL.

The chain links TRBV19 to TRBJ1-3, with TRBD1 identical over 7 bases. J lost 0 bases, V lost 3 bases, and 8 bases had no gene match. The length of the CDR3 is 17 residues. Germline lookup yields CDR1 LNHDA and CDR2 SQIVND (reference sequence). The CDR3 loop reads CASSIARDRSSGNTIYF. The CDR3 region has the DNA TGTGCCAGTAGTATCGCAAGGGACAGAAGCTCTGGAAACACCATATATTTT.

This chain links TRBV3-1 (or the pseudogene TRBV3-2) with TRBJ1-4; D possibly corresponds to TRBD1 (6 bases). Germline V CDR1 and CDR2: LGHDT, YNNKEL (reference sequence). Trimming left V 4 bases short and J 4 bases short, with 10 bases between. CDR3 length: 14 residues. CDR3: CASSRRGGNEKLFF. In nucleotides, the CDR3 is TGTGCCAGCAGCCGAAGGGGGGGTAATGAAAAACTGTTTTTT.

J is TRBJ2-3 and V is TRBV5-1, with 9 bases lining up with TRBD2. The CDR3 spans 15 residues. Germline assignment: CDR1 SGHRS and CDR2 YFSETQ. The V gene end was trimmed by 0 bases and the J gene end by 3 bases; junction bases not matched to a gene: 2. This CDR3 reads CASSLEAGGTDTQYF. In DNA, the CDR3 is TGCGCCAGCAGCTTGGAGGCGGGGGGGACAGATACGCAGTATTTT.

The chain employs TRBV7-8 and TRBJ2-3; 7 bases line up with TRBD2. CDR1 is SGHVS, CDR2 FQNEAQ, per germline. V gave up 0 bases and J gave up 6 bases; unmatched junction bases: 9. This CDR3 spans 16 amino acids. Here the CDR3 reads CASSLAVRLAADTQYF. In nucleotides, the CDR3 is TGTGCCAGCAGCTTAGCGGTACGGCTAGCGGCCGATACGCAGTATTTT.

This chain connects TRBV12-3 or TRBV12-4 to TRBJ1-4; no clear D. Trimming shortened V by 6 bases and J by 6 bases, and 8 bases separated the two germline ends. This CDR3 contains 12 residues. CDR3 protein: CASSLRDEKLFF. In DNA, the CDR3 is TGTGCCAGCAGCCTCCGCGATGAAAAACTGTTTTTT.

The V and J genes are TRBV7-8 and TRBJ2-7, with D unresolved. Germline V gene lookup returns CDR1 SGHVS and CDR2 FQNEAQ. Trimming pared 1 base from V and 0 bases from J, leaving 7 bases between. This CDR3 contains 14 residues. DNA for the CDR3: TGTGCCAGCAGCTTAGATGCGATCTCCTACGAGCAGTACTTC. Encoded protein: CASSLDAISYEQYF. The full variable domain, completed using reference TRBV7-8 and TRBJ2-7, is GAGVSQSPRYKVAKRGQDVALRCDPISGHVSLFWYQQALGQGPEFLTYFQNEAQLDKSGLPSDRFFAERPEGSVSTLKIQRTQQEDSAVYLCASSLDAISYEQYFGPGTRLTVT.

The chain employs TRBV28 and TRBJ2-1, with 7 bases identical to TRBD1. The germline CDR1 and CDR2 sequences are MDHEN and SYDVKM. Trimming took 6 bases from V and 5 from J; bases not matched to a gene: 13. The CDR3 is made up of 16 amino acids. CDR3 coding DNA: TGTGCCAGCAGCACCCTGACAGGGACCCTAAACAATGAGCAGTTCTTC. Its translation is CASSTLTGTLNNEQFF.

The chain recombines TRBV12-3 or TRBV12-4 with TRBJ1-5; perhaps TRBD1 as D (6 bases). The CDR3 consists of 13 residues. The V and J ends lost 7 bases and 5 bases respectively, with 12 bases between them. CDR3 bases: TGTGCCAGCAAGCTGACAGGAGATCAGCCCCAGCATTTT. Residues: CASKLTGDQPQHF.

This chain joins TRBV5-1 and TRBJ1-5; maybe TRBD1 (5 bases). The CDR3 is made up of 14 amino acids. V gave up 0 bases and J gave up 1 base, with 5 bases separating them. Germline CDR1 is SGHRS and CDR2 is YFSETQ. In nucleotides, the CDR3 is TGCGCCAGCAGCTTGGAGGGGAGCAATCAGCCCCAGCATTTT. Its translation is CASSLEGSNQPQHF.